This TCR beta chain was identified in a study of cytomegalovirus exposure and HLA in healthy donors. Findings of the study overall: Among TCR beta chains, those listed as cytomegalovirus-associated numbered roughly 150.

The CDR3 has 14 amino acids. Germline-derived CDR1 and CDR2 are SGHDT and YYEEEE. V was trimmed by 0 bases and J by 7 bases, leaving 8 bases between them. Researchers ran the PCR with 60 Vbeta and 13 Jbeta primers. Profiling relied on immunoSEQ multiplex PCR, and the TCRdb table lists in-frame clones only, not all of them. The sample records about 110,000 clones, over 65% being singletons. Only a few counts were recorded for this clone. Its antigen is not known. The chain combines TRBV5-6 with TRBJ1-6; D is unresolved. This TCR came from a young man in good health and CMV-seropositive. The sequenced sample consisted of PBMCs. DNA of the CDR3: TGTGCCAGCAGCTTGGGGCAGGTGAATTCACCCCTCCACTTT. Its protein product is CASSLGQVNSPLHF.